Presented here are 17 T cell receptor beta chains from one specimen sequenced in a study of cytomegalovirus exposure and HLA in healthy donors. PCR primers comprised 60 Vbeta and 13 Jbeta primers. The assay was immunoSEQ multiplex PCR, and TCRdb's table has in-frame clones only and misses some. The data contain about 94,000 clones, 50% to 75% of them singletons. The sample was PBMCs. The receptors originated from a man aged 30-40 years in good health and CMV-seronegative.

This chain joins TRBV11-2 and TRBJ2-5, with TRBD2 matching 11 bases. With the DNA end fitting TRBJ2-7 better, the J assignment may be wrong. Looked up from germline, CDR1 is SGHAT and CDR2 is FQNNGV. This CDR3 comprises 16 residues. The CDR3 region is CASSWVTSGGTYEQYF. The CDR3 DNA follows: TGTGCCAGCAGCTGGGTAACTAGCGGGGGCACCTACGAGCAGTACTTC.

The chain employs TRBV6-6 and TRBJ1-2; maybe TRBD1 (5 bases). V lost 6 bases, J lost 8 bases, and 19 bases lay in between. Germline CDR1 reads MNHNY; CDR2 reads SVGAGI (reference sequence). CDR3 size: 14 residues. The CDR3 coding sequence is TGTGCCAGCAGACGGGGGGAGGGTACGGACGGCTACACCTTC. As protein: CASRRGEGTDGYTF.

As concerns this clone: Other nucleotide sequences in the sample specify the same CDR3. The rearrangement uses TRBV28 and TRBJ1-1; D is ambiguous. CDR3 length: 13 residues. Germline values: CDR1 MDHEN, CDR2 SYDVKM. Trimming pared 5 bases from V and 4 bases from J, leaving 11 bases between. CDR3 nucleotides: TGTGCCAGCAGTGGGCATATTGGCACTGAAGCTTTCTTT. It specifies CASSGHIGTEAFF.

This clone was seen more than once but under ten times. CDR3 sequence reads: CASSSIPPGGTDTQYF. In nucleotides, the CDR3 is TGTGCCAGCAGTTCAATACCTCCAGGGGGCACAGATACGCAGTATTTT. The rearrangement joins TRBV7-2 to TRBJ2-3, with a possible D match to TRBD1 (6 bases). There are 16 residues in the CDR3. The germline CDR1 and CDR2 sequences are SGHTA and FQGNSA. The V and J ends lost 6 bases and 1 base respectively, with 17 bases between them. The variable domain in full, with the rest retrieved from reference TRBV7-2 and TRBJ2-3, is GAGVSQSPSNKVTEKGKDVELRCDPISGHTALYWYRQSLGQGLEFLIYFQGNSAPDKSGLPSDRFSAERTGGSVSTLTIQRTQQEDSAVYLCASSSIPPGGTDTQYFGPGTRLTVL.

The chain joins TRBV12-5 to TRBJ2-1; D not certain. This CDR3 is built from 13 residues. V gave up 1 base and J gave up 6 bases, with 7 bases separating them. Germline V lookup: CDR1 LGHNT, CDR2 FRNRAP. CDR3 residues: CASGLGGPNEQFF. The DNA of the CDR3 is TGTGCTAGTGGTTTGGGCGGCCCCAATGAGCAGTTCTTC.

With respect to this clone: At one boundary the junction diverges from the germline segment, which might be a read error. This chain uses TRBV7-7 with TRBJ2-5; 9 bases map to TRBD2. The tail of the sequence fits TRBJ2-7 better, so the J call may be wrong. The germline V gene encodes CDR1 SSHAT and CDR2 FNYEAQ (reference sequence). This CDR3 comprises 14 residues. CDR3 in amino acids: CASSALAGAHEQYF. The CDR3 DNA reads TGTGCTAGCAGCGCCTTAGCGGGAGCCCACGAGCAGTACTTC.

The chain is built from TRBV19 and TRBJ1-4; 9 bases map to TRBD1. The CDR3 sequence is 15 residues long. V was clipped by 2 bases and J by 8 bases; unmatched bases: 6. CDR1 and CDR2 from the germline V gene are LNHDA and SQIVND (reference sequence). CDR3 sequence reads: CASSIPRTGEEKLFF. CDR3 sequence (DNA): TGTGCCAGTAGTATACCCCGGACAGGGGAGGAAAAACTGTTTTTT. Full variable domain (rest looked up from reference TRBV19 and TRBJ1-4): DGGITQSPKYLFRKEGQNVTLSCEQNLNHDAMYWYRQDPGQGLRLIYYSQIVNDFQKGDIAEGYSVSREKKESFPLTVTSAQKNPTAFYLCASSIPRTGEEKLFFGSGTQLSVL.

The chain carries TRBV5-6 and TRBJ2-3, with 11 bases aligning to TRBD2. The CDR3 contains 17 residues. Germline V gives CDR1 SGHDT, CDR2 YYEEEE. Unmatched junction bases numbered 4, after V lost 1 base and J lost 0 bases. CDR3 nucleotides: TGTGCCAGCAGCTTGCCTGGGACTAGCGGAAGCACAGATACGCAGTATTTT. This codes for CASSLPGTSGSTDTQYF.

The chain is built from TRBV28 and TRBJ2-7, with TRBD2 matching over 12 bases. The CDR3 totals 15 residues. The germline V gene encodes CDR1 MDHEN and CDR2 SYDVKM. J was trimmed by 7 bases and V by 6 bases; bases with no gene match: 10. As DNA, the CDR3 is TGTGCCAGCAGCCCTCCGACTAGCGGGAGTATAGAGCAGTACTTC. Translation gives CASSPPTSGSIEQYF.

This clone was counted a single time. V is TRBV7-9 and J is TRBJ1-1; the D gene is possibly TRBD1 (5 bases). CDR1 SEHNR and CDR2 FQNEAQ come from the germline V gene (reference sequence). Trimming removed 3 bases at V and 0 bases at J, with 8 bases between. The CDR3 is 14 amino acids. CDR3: CASSFDSMNTEAFF. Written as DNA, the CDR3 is TGTGCCAGCAGCTTCGACAGTATGAACACTGAAGCTTTCTTT.

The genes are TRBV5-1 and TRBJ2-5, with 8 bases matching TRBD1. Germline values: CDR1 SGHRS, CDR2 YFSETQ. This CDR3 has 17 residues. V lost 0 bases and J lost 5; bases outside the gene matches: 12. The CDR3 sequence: CASSLGAPSGGRETQYF. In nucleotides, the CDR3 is TGCGCCAGCAGCTTGGGAGCCCCCTCAGGGGGCCGGGAGACCCAGTACTTC.

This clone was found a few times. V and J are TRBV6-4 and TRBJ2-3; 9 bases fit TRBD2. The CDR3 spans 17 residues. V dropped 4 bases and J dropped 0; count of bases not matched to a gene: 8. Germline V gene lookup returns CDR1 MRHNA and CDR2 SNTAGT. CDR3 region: CASSVLAGTGSTDTQYF. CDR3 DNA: TGTGCCAGCAGTGTTCTAGCGGGGACGGGGAGCACAGATACGCAGTATTTT.

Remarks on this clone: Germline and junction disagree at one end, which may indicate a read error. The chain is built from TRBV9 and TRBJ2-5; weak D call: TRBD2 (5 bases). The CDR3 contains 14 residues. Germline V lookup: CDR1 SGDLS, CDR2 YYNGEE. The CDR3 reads CVSSVRGIQETQYF. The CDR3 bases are TGTGTCAGCAGCGTCCGGGGTATCCAAGAGACCCAGTACTTC.

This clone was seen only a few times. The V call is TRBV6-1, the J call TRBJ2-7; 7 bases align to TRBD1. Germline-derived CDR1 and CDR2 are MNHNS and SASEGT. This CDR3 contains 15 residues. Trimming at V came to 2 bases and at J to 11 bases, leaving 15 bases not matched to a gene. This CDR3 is CASSEMSRDSKGKYF. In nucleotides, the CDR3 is TGTGCCAGCAGTGAAATGTCCCGGGACAGTAAAGGAAAGTACTTC.

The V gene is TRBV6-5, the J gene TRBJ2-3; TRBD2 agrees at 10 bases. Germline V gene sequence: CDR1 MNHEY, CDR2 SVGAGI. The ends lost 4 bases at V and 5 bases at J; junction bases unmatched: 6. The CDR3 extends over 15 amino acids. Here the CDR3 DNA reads TGTGCCAGCAGTTTCACTAGCGGGGCGGGAGATACGCAGTATTTT. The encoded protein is CASSFTSGAGDTQYF.

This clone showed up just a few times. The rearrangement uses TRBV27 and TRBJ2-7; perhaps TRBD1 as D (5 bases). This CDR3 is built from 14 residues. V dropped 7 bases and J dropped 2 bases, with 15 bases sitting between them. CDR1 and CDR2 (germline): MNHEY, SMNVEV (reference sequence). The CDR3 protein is CASIDSHPPYEQYF. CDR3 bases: TGTGCCAGCATCGACAGCCATCCCCCCTACGAGCAGTACTTC.

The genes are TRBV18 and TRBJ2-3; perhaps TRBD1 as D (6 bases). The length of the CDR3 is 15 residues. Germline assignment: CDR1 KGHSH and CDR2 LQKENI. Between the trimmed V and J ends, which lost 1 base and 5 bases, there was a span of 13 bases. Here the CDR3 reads CASSPLYREEDTQYF. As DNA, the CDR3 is TGTGCCAGCTCACCACTATACAGGGAAGAAGATACGCAGTATTTT. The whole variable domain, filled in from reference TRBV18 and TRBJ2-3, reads NAGVMQNPRHLVRRRGQEARLRCSPMKGHSHVYWYRQLPEEGLKFMVYLQKENIIDESGMPKERFSAEFPKEGPSILRIQQVVRGDSAAYFCASSPLYREEDTQYFGPGTRLTVL.